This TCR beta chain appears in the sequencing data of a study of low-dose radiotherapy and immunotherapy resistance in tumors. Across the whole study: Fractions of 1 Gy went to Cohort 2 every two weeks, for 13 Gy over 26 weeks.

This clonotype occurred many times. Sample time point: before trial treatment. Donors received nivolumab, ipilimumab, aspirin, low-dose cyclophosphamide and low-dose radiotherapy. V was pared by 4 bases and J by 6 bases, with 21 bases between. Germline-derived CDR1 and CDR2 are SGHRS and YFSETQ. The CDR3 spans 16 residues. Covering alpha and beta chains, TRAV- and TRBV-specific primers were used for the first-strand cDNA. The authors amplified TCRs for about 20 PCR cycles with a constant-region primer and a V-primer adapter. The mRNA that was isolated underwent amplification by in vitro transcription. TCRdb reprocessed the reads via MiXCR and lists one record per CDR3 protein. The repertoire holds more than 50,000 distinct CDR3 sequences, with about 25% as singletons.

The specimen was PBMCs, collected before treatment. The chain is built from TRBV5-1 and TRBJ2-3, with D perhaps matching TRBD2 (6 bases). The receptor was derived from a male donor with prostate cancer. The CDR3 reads CASSPRPAGPSDTQYF. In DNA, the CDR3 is TGCGCCAGCAGCCCCCGGCCGGCGGGACCCTCCGATACGCAGTATTTT.